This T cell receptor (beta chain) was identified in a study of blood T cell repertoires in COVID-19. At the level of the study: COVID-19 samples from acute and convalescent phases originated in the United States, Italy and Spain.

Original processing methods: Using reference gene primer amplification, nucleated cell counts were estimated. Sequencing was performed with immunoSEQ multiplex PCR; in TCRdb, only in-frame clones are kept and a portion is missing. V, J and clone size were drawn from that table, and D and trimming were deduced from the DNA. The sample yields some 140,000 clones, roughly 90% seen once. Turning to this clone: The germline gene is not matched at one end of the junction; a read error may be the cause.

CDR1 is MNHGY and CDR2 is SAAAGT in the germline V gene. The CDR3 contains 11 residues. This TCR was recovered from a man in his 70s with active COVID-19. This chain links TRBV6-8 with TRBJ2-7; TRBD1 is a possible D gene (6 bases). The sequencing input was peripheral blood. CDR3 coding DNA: TGTGCCAGCAGACCAGACAGGCACTCCCACTTC. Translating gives CASRPDRHSHF.